This T cell receptor (beta chain) was identified in a study of T cell responses to AZD1222 COVID-19 vaccine. Study conclusions and caveats: It was only 6 or 7 AZD1222 recipients who were seropositive at baseline. The donors showed a predominance of white British ancestry and of females, with possible underestimation of clonal diversity.

Between the trimmed V and J ends, which lost 5 bases and 2 bases, there was a span of 15 bases. The CDR3 extends over 15 amino acids. The germline V gene has CDR1 SEHNR and CDR2 FQNEAQ (reference sequence). Comments on this clone: Its antigen is as yet unknown.

TCRdb's copy holds only in-frame clones and misses some; the assay was immunoSEQ multiplex PCR. The sample has around 130,000 clones; approximately 83% are singletons. The clonotype was recovered from an adult in good health. This specimen was peripheral blood, taken on day 0 of AZD1222 vaccination. The chain carries TRBV7-9 and TRBJ1-2; D is unresolved. DNA of the CDR3: TGTGCCAGCAGCCCCGGAGGGCCGACAAACTATGGCTACACCTTC. Translation gives CASSPGGPTNYGYTF.